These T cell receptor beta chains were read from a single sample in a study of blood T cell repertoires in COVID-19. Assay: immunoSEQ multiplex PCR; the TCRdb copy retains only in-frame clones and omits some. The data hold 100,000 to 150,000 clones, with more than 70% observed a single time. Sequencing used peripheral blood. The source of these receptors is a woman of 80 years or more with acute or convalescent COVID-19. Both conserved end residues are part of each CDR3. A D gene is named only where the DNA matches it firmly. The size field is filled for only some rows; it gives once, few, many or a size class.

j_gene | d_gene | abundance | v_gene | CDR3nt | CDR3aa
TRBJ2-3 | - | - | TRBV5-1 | TGCGCCAGCAGCTTGTCCAGGAGCACAGATACGCAGTATTTT | CASSLSRSTDTQYF
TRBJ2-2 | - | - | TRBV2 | TGTGCCAGCACCGTCCGTTCGGGGATCACCGGGGAGCTGTTTTTT | CASTVRSGITGELFF
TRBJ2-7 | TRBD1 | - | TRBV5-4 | TGTGCCAGCAGCCGGACAGGGCAGGGGGAGCAGTACTTC | CASSRTGQGEQYF
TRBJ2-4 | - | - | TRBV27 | TGTGCCAGCAGTTCGGGAACTCCTTTTTCGGCCAAAAACATTCAGTACTTC | CASSSGTPFSAKNIQYF
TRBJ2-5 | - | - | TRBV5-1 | TGCGCCAGCAGACTTTACTCCAGGCAAGAGACCCAGTACTTC | CASRLYSRQETQYF
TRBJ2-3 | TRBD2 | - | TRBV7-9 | TGTGCCAGCAGCCTGGGACTAGCGGGGTTAGATACGCAGTATTTT | CASSLGLAGLDTQYF
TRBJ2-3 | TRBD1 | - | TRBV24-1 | TGTGCCACCAGTGGGACAGGGGGCAAGCTAGATACGCAGTATTTT | CATSGTGGKLDTQYF
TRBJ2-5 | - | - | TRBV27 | TGTGCCAGCAGTTTTAATCCCGGGGAGACCCAGTACTTC | CASSFNPGETQYF
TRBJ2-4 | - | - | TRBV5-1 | TGCGCCAGCAGCTTGGAATCTGGGCAAAACATTCAGTACTTC | CASSLESGQNIQYF
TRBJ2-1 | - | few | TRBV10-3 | TGTGCCATCAGTGCCAGGGGGGACAATGAGCAGTTCTTC | CAISARGDNEQFF
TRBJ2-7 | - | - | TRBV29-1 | TGCAGCGTTGGAAAAGGAGGCTACGAGCAGTACTTC | CSVGKGGYEQYF
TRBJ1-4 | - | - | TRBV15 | TGTGCCACCAGCAGAGATAACAGCGAAAAACTGTTTTTT | CATSRDNSEKLFF
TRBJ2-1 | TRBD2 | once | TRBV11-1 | TGTGCCAGCAGCTATACTAGCGGGGGAAGGAGTGAGCAGTTCTTC | CASSYTSGGRSEQFF
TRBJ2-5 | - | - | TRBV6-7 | TGTGCCAGCAGTTACCCTGACGGGGGTAGCGGATCCCAAGAGACCCAGTACTTC | CASSYPDGGSGSQETQYF
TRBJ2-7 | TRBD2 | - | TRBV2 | TGTGCCAGCAGGGGACTAGCGGGAGTGTACGAGCAGTACTTC | CASRGLAGVYEQYF
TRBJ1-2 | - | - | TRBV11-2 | TGTGCCAGCAGCTTAATAGGGGGGGTCGGCTATGGCTACACCTTC | CASSLIGGVGYGYTF
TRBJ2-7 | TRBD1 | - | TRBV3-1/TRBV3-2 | TGTGCCAGCAGCCACAGGGGGCCCTACGAGCAGTACTTC | CASSHRGPYEQYF
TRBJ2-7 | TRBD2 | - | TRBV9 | TGTGCCAGCAGCCCCCGGGGGACTAGCGGGACGTACGAGCAGTACTTC | CASSPRGTSGTYEQYF
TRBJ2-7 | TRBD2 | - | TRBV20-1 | TGCAGTGCTAGTCGGACTAGCGACTACGAGCAGTACTTC | CSASRTSDYEQYF
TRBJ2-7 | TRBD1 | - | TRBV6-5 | TGTGCCAGCAGTTACTCCGGGGACAGGCACTACGAGCAGTACTTC | CASSYSGDRHYEQYF
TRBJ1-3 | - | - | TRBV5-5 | TGTGCCAGCAGCTTGGGGAGAAACTCTGGAAACACCATATATTTT | CASSLGRNSGNTIYF
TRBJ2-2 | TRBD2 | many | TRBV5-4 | TGTGCCAGCAGCCTAGGACTAGCGGGGGTCACCGGGGAGCTGTTTTTT | CASSLGLAGVTGELFF
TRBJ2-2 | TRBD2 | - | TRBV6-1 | TGTGCCAGCAGTGAGGCTAGCGGGACCGGGGAGCTGTTTTTT | CASSEASGTGELFF
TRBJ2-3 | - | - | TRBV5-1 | TGCGCCAGCAGCTTGAGTTCTAGAATAAACACAGATACGCAGTATTTT | CASSLSSRINTDTQYF
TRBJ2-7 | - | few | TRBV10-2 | TGCGCCAGCAGTGAGTCAGCCAACGAGCAGTACTTC | CASSESANEQYF
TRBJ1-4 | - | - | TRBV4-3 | TGCGCCAGCAGCCTACACCGGGTGAACCCCGAAAAACTGTTTTTT | CASSLHRVNPEKLFF
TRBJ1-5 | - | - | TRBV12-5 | TGTGCTAGTGGTTTAGGAGGGGATCAGCCCCAGCATTTT | CASGLGGDQPQHF
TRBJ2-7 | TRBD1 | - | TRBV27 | TGTGCCAGCAGCCCGGGACAGGGGGCTCTGGCCTACGAGCAGTACTTC | CASSPGQGALAYEQYF
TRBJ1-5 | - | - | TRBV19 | TGTGCCAGTAGCCGACAGATACATCAGCCCCAGCATTTT | CASSRQIHQPQHF
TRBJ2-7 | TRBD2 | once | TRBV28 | TGTGCCAGCTTGGCTAGCGGGAGTCCAGGCTACGAGCAGTACTTC | CASLASGSPGYEQYF
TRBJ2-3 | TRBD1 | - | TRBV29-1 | TGCAGCGTCGCACACCAGACAGGGGGTGTAGGTTACACAGATACGCAGTATTTT | CSVAHQTGGVGYTDTQYF
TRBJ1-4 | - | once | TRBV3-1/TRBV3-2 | TGTGCCAGCAGCCAGCGGACAGCGGGGCGAAGCGAAAAACTGTTTTTT | CASSQRTAGRSEKLFF
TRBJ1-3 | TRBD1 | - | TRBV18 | TGTGCCAGCTCACGGACAGGGGCAAACACCATATATTTT | CASSRTGANTIYF
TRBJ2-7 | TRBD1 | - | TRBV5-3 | TGTGCCAGAAGAACCGCCGGACAGGGGGCGACCTACGAGCAGTACTTC | CARRTAGQGATYEQYF
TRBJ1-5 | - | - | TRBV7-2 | TGTGCCAGCAGCTTAGACAGGGCACTCAATCAGCCCCAGCATTTT | CASSLDRALNQPQHF
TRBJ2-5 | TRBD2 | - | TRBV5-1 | TGCGCCAGCAGCCCCAGGAGCGGGAGGGCCGCAATAGGCCAAGAGACCCAGTACTTC | CASSPRSGRAAIGQETQYF
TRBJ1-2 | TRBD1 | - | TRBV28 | TGTGCCAGCAGTAAGGACAGGGGGTACGGCTACACCTTC | CASSKDRGYGYTF
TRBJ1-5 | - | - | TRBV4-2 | TGTGCCAGCAGCCAAGCAGGCGCTGGATTGAGCAATCAGCCCCAGCATTTT | CASSQAGAGLSNQPQHF
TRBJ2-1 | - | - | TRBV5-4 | TGTGCCAGCAGCTCGCCACTAGAATTCAGATACAATGAGCAGTTCTTC | CASSSPLEFRYNEQFF
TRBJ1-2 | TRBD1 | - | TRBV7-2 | TGTGCCAGCAGCTATGGACAGGGGGGGGGCTACACCTTC | CASSYGQGGGYTF
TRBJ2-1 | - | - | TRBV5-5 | TGTGCCAGCAGCTTGTTTGCCGGGAGCCCCTACAATGAGCAGTTCTTC | CASSLFAGSPYNEQFF
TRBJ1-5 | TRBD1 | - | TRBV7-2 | TGTGCCAGCAGCTCCGGGACAGGGGGCGAACAGCCCCAGCATTTT | CASSSGTGGEQPQHF
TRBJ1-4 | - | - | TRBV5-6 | TGTGCCAGCAGCTTGGCCCCAGGCGCGAGCGGTGAAAAACTGTTTTTT | CASSLAPGASGEKLFF
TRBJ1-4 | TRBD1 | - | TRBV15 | TGTGCCACCAGCAGTAACAGGGGGGGTGAAAAACTGTTTTTT | CATSSNRGGEKLFF
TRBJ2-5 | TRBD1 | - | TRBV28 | TGTGCCAGCAGTTTCCCAGGGGGCTGGGAGACCCAGTACTTC | CASSFPGGWETQYF
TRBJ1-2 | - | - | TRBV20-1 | TGCAGTGCTAGTGGGGCTGGCTATGGCTACACCTTC | CSASGAGYGYTF
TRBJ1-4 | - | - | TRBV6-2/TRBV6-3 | TGTGCCAGCAGCCACGCGGGCACCAGTACTGAAAAACTGTTTTTT | CASSHAGTSTEKLFF